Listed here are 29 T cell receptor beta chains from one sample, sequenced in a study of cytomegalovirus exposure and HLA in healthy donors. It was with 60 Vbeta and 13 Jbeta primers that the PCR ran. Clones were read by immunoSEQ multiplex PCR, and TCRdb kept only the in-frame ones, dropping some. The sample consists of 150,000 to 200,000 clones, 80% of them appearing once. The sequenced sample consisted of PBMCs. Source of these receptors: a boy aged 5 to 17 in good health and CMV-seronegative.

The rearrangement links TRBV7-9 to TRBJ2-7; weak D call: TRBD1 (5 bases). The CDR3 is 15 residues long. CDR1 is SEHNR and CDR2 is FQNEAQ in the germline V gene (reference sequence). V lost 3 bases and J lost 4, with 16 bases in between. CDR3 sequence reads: CASSLGLPTEYEQYF. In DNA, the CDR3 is TGTGCCAGCAGCTTGGGGCTGCCCACCGAGTACGAGCAGTACTTC.

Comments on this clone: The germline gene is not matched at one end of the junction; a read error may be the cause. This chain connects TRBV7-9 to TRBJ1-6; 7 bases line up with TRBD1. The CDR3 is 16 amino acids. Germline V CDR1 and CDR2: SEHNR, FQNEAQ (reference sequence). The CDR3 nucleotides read TGTTCCAGCAGCTCCACGTCGACAGGGACTAATTCACCCCTCCACTTT. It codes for CSSSSTSTGTNSPLHF.

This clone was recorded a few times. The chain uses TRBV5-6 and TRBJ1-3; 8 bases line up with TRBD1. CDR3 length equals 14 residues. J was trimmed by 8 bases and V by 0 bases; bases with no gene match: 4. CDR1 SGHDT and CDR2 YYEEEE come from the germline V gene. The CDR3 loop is CASSLGQGSHTIYF. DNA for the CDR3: TGTGCCAGCAGCTTGGGACAGGGGAGTCACACCATATATTTT.

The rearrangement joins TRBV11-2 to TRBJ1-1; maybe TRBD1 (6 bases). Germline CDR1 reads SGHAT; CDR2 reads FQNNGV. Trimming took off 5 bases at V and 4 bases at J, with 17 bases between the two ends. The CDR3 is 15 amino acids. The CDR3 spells CASSPTLGGGTEAFF. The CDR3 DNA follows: TGTGCCAGCAGCCCCACCCTAGGGGGGGGCACTGAAGCTTTCTTT. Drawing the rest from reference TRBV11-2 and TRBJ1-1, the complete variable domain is EAGVAQSPRYKIIEKRQSVAFWCNPISGHATLYWYQQILGQGPKLLIQFQNNGVVDDSQLPKDRFSAERLKGVDSTLKIQPAKLEDSAVYLCASSPTLGGGTEAFFGQGTRLTVV.

This chain's CDR3 is CASSEASGGASDTQYF. The DNA for the CDR3 is TGTGCCAGCAGTGAAGCCAGCGGGGGGGCCTCAGATACGCAGTATTTT. The chain combines TRBV6-1 with TRBJ2-3, with 10 bases lining up with TRBD2. J lost 4 bases, V lost 0 bases, and 4 bases had no gene match. Germline V CDR1 and CDR2: MNHNS, SASEGT. CDR3 length: 16 residues.

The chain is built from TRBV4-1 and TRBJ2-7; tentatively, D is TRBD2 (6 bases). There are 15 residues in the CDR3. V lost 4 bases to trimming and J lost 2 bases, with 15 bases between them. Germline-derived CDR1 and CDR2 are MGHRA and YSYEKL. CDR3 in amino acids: CASSRGSGLAYEQYF. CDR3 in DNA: TGCGCCAGCAGCCGGGGGAGCGGGCTCGCCTACGAGCAGTACTTC.

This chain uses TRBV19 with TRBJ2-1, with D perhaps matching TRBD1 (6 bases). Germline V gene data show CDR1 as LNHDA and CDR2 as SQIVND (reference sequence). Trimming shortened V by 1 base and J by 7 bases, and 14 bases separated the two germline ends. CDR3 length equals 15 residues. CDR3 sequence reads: CASSIAPDRRNEQFF. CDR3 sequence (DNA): TGTGCCAGTAGTATAGCCCCCGACAGGCGGAATGAGCAGTTCTTC.

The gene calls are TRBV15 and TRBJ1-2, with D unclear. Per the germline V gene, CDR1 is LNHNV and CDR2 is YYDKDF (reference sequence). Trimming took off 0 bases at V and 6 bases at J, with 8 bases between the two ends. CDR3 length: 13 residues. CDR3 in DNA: TGTGCCACCAGCAGAGAGAGAGGAGATGGCTACACCTTC. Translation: CATSRERGDGYTF.

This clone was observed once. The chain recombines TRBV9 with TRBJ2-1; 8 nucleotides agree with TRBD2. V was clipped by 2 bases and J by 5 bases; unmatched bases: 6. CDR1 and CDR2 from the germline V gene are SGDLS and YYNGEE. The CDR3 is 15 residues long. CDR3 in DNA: TGTGCCAGCAGCGTCCTCGCGGGAGGTGACAATGAGCAGTTCTTC. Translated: CASSVLAGGDNEQFF.

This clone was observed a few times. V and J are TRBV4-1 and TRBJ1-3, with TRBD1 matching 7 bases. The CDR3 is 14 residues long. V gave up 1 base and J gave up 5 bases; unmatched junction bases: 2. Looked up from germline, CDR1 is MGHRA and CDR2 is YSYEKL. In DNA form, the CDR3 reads TGCGCCAGCAGCCAAGGACAGGGACGAAACACCATATATTTT. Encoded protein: CASSQGQGRNTIYF.

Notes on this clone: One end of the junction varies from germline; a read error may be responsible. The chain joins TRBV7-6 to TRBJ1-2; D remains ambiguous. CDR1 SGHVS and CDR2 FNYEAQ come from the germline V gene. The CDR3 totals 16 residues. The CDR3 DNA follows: TGTGCCAGCAGCAAATTGACGGTACCTAACCACTATGGCTGCACCTTC. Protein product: CASSKLTVPNHYGCTF.

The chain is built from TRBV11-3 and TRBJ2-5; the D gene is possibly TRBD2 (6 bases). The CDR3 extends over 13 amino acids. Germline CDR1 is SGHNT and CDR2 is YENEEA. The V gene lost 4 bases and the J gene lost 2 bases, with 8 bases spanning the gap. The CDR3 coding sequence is TGTGCCAGCAGCTCGGGACTTCAAGAGACCCAGTACTTC. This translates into CASSSGLQETQYF.

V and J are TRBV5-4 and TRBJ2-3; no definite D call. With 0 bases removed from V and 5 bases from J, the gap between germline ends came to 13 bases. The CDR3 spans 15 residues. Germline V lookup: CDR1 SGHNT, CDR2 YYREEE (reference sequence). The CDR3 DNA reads TGTGCCAGCAGCTTGGGCGGCTCAGTGAGAGATACGCAGTATTTT. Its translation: CASSLGGSVRDTQYF.

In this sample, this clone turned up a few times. CDR3 loop: CASSDDRPDSGANVLTF. The CDR3 DNA is TGTGCCAGCAGCGACGACAGGCCAGACTCTGGGGCCAACGTCCTGACTTTC. The V and J genes are TRBV9 and TRBJ2-6; possibly TRBD1 for D (6 bases). There are 17 residues in the CDR3. Trimming took off 3 bases at V and 0 bases at J, with 13 bases between the two ends. CDR1 and CDR2 (germline): SGDLS, YYNGEE.

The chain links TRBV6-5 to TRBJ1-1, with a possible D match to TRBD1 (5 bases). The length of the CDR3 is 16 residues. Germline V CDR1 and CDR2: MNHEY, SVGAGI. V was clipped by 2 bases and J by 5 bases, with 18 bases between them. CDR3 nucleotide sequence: TGTGCCAGCAGTTACGGGGCGAGCGGGAAGAGGACTGAAGCTTTCTTT. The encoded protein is CASSYGASGKRTEAFF.

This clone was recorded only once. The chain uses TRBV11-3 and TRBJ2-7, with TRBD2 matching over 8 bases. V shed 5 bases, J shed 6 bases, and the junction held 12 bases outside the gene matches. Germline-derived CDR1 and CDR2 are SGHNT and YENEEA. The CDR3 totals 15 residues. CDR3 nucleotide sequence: TGTGCCAGCAGCATCGCCGGGACTAGTTCAGGCGAGCAGTACTTC. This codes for CASSIAGTSSGEQYF.

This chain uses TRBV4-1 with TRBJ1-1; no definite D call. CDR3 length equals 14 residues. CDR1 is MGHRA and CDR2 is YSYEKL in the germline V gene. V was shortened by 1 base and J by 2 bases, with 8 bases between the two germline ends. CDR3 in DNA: TGCGCCAGCAGCCAAGGATACTTTAACACTGAAGCTTTCTTT. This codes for CASSQGYFNTEAFF.

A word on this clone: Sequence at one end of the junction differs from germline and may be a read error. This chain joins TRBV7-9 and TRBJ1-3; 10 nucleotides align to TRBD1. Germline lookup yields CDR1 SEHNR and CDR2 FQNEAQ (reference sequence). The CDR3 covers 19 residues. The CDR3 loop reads CSSNEPGQGNDWAGNTIYF. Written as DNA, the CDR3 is TGTTCCAGCAACGAACCGGGACAGGGGAACGATTGGGCTGGAAACACCATATATTTT.

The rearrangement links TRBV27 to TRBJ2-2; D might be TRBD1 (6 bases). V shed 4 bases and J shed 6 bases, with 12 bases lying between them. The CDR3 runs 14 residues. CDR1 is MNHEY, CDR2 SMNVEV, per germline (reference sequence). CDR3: CASSSTTGPGELFF. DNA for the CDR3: TGTGCCAGCAGTTCCACGACAGGCCCCGGGGAGCTGTTTTTT.

CDR3 DNA sequence: TGTGCCAGCAGCTTAGGAGCGGGGGGTCAAGGGGGACCCCAGTACTTC. The encoded protein is CASSLGAGGQGGPQYF. The V gene is TRBV7-9, the J gene TRBJ2-5, with 9 positions matching TRBD2. V was pared by 1 base and J by 9 bases, with 12 bases of the junction left unmatched. This CDR3 has 16 amino acids. The germline V gene has CDR1 SEHNR and CDR2 FQNEAQ (reference sequence).

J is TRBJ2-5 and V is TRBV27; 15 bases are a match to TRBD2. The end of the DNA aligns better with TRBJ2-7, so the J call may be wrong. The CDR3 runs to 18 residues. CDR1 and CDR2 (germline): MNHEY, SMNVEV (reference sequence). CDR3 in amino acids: CASSPTVYGLAGGLEQYF. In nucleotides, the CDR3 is TGTGCCAGCAGTCCAACCGTTTACGGACTAGCGGGGGGGCTCGAGCAGTACTTC.

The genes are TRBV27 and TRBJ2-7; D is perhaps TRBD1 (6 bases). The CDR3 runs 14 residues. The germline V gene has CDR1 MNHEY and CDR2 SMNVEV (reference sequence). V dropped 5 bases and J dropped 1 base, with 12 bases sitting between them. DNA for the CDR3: TGTGCCAGCAGTCCCGGGACACGTTCCTACGAGCAGTACTTC. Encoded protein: CASSPGTRSYEQYF.

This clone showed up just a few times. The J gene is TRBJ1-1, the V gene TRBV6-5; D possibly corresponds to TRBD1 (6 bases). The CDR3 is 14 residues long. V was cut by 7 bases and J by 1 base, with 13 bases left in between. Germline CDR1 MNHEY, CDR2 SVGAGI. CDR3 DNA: TGTGCCAGCATCGACCGGGACAAGAACACTGAAGCTTTCTTT. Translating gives CASIDRDKNTEAFF.

The CDR3 loop reads CASSVGRGNYGYTF. CDR3 sequence (DNA): TGTGCCAGCAGCGTAGGAAGAGGGAACTATGGCTACACCTTC. The chain employs TRBV9 and TRBJ1-2; D is uncertain. Per germline, CDR1 SGDLS and CDR2 YYNGEE. This CDR3 is built from 14 residues. Trimming stripped 0 bases from V and 2 bases from J, with 8 bases between.

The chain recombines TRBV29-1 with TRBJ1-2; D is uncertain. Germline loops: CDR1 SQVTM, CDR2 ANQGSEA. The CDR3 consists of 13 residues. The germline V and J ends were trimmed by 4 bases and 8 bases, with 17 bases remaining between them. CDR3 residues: CSVVSGALEGYTF. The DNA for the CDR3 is TGCAGCGTTGTTTCAGGCGCCCTCGAGGGCTACACCTTC.

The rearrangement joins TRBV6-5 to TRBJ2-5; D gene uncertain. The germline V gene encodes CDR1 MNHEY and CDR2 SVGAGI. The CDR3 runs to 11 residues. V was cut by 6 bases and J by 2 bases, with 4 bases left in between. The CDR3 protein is CASSKQETQYF. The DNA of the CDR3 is TGTGCCAGCAGCAAACAAGAGACCCAGTACTTC.

The CDR3 DNA sequence: TGTGCCAGCAGCCCATCGGACAGGGGGCGAAGCTATGGCTACACCTTC. It is translated as CASSPSDRGRSYGYTF. V usage is TRBV9 and J usage is TRBJ1-2; the match to TRBD1 covers 11 bases. This CDR3 contains 16 residues. The germline gives CDR1 SGDLS, CDR2 YYNGEE. Losses at the gene ends were 4 bases for V and 4 bases for J; bases not matched to a gene: 9.

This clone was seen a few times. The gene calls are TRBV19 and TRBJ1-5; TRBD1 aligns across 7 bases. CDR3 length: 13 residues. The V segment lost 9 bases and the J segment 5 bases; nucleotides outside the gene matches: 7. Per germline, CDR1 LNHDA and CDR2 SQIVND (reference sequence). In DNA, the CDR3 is TGTGCCAGCGCCGACAGGGTTCATCAGCCCCAGCATTTT. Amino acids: CASADRVHQPQHF.

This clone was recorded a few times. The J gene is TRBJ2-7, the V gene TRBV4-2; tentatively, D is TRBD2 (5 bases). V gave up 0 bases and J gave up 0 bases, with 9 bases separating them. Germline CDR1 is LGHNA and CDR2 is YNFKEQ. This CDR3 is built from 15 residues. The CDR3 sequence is CASSQDSGSSYEQYF. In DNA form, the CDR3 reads TGTGCCAGCAGCCAAGATTCGGGGAGCTCCTACGAGCAGTACTTC.